This TCR beta chain was recovered during a study of T cell repertoires in cytomegalovirus infection. Points from the study as a whole: Identification of carriers of CMV plus the relevant HLA was achieved through cumulative public TCR beta family frequency.

As concerns this clonotype: Its antigen is still unknown.

A single record per CDR3 protein comes from TCRdb applying MiXCR to the reads. The table shows around 740,000 distinct CDR3 sequences, with 35% occurring only once. The sequence was collected from a human donor in good health (CMV status not recorded). Some clones in this sample may be carry-over from other donors' samples. Sequenced material: PBMCs.

CDR3 bases: TGTGCCACCAGCAGCGCCGGGACAGGAGGCAATGAGCAGTTCTTC. This translates into CATSSAGTGGNEQFF. This chain links TRBV15 with TRBJ2-1, with TRBD1 matching 8 bases. The ends lost 3 bases at V and 6 bases at J; junction bases unmatched: 7. Looked up from germline, CDR1 is LNHNV and CDR2 is YYDKDF (reference sequence). The CDR3 covers 15 residues.